The entry below describes one TCR beta chain. What it binds is not known. The sample comes from a study of T-cell memory formation after mild COVID-19. Study findings and constraints: The main location of contracting CD4+ clones was CM and EM, and that of contracting CD8+ clones was EMRA.

The CDR3 contains 12 residues. After removal of 6 bases from V and 10 bases from J, the junction contained 6 bases not matched to a gene. TCRdb passed the 5' RACE reads through MiXCR, listing each CDR3 protein once. The repertoire has roughly 280,000 distinct CDR3 sequences, roughly 16% of them found once; the top ten carry 22%. The chain uses TRBV12-3 or TRBV12-4 and TRBJ1-1, with 9 bases aligning to TRBD1. This TCR was recovered from a man younger than 30 who had mild COVID-19 (a few samples of this study predate the infection). Cell type and time point are not known. Sequenced sample: PBMCs or a T cell subset sorted from them (not recorded which). CDR3 bases: TGTGCCAGCAGACGGGACAGGGCCCGAGCTTTCTTT. Protein sequence: CASRRDRARAFF.